This TCR beta chain was sequenced during a study of CD8 T cells in ankylosing spondylitis. TCRdb re-called the 5' RACE reads with MiXCR, one entry per CDR3 protein. The sample records 250,000 or so distinct CDR3 sequences, 15% to 20% being singletons. The CDR3 runs to 16 residues. Germline V gives CDR1 LNHDA, CDR2 SQIVND (reference sequence). With 3 bases removed from V and 8 bases from J, the gap between germline ends came to 22 bases. The receptor comes from a male donor with ankylosing spondylitis or in good health (not recorded which). The sequenced sample consisted of blood, either unsorted or a sorted T cell fraction (not recorded which). V gene TRBV19 combines with J gene TRBJ1-1; maybe TRBD1 (5 bases). The CDR3 DNA sequence: TGTGCCAGTAGTATCGTGGACAACACTCCGCTCCTCGAAGCTTTCTTT. Translated, it gives CASSIVDNTPLLEAFF.